This T cell receptor beta chain originates from a study of blood T cell repertoires in COVID-19. Study-wide context: From the United States, Italy and Spain came samples of acute and convalescent COVID-19. T cells, B-cell-depleted T cells, or PBMCs supplied cDNA or gDNA.

The authors' processing: Amplification from reference gene primers served as the basis for estimated nucleated cell counts. Produced via immunoSEQ multiplex PCR; TCRdb's table is partial and in-frame only. That table gives V, J and clone size, and the DNA gave D and trimming. The sample has 150,000 to 200,000 clones; 85% to 90% are singletons. CDR1 LNHNV and CDR2 YYDKDF come from the germline V gene (reference sequence). The V segment lost 4 bases and the J segment 8 bases; nucleotides outside the gene matches: 7. This CDR3 has 15 residues. The rearrangement links TRBV15 to TRBJ1-4; 10 bases map to TRBD1. This TCR was recovered from a middle-aged man with active or convalescent COVID-19. Sequencing was done on a sample of peripheral blood. The CDR3 DNA reads as TGTGCCACCAGCACCCGACAGGGGGCGAGGGAAAAACTGTTTTTT. Translated: CATSTRQGAREKLFF.